This passage covers 3 T cell receptor beta chains from one sample sequenced in a study of cytomegalovirus exposure and HLA in healthy donors. PCR amplification relied on 60 Vbeta primers (plus 13 Jbeta primers). Only in-frame clones appear in the TCRdb table, and some are missing; sequencing was by immunoSEQ multiplex PCR. The sample lists approximately 150,000 clones, approximately 86% occurring once. The material sequenced was PBMCs. Source of these receptors: a woman between 40 and 55 years old in good health and CMV-seronegative.

The chain couples TRBV2 to TRBJ2-4; unclear D gene. From germline, CDR1 is SNHLY and CDR2 FYNNEI. The V end was cut by 6 bases, the J end by 2 bases, with 17 bases between. The CDR3 has 16 residues. CDR3 DNA: TGTGCCAGCAGCCGTCGGTTTTTTCAATCCAAAAACATTCAGTACTTC. Its translation is CASSRRFFQSKNIQYF.

This clone has only one observation. At one end, the junction sequence differs from germline, possibly due to a read error. This rearrangement joins TRBV7-9 to TRBJ2-7; TRBD1 agrees at 7 bases. This CDR3 comprises 15 residues. Germline V CDR1 and CDR2: SEHNR, FQNEAQ (reference sequence). In DNA, the CDR3 is TGTTCCAGCAGCTTGAGCGACAGGGAGCCCTACGAGCAGTACTTC. This sequence encodes CSSSLSDREPYEQYF. Looking up the rest from reference TRBV7-9 and TRBJ2-7 gives the full variable domain: DTGVSQNPRHKITKRGQNVTFRCDPISEHNRLYWYRQTLGQGPEFLTYFQNEAQLEKSRLLSDRFSAERPKGSFSTLEIQRTEQGDSAMYLCSSSLSDREPYEQYFGPGTRLTVT.

The V and J genes are TRBV10-2 and TRBJ1-2, with D possibly TRBD1 on 6 matching bases. CDR1 WSHSY and CDR2 SAAADI come from the germline V gene. The CDR3 covers 13 residues. Trimming removed 4 bases at V and 6 bases at J, with 12 bases between. The CDR3: CASSATGKNGYTF. The CDR3 DNA reads TGCGCCAGCAGTGCAACAGGGAAGAATGGCTACACCTTC.